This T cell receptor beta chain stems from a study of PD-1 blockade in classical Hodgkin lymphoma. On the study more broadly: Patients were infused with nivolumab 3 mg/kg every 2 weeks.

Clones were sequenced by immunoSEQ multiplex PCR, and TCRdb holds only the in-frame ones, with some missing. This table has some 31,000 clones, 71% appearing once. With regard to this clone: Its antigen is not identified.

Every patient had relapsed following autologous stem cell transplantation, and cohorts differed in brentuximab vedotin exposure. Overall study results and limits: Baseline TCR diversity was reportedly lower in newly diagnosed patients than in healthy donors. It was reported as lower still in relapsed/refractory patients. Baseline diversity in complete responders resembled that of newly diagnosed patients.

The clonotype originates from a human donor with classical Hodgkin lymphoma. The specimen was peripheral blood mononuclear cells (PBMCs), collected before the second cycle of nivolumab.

The CDR3 DNA follows: TGTGCCAGCAGCTTGCCTGGTTCAGATACGCAGTATTTT. Protein sequence: CASSLPGSDTQYF. This chain joins TRBV11-2 and TRBJ2-3; D not certain. Germline V lookup: CDR1 SGHAT, CDR2 FQNNGV. V lost 3 bases and J lost 4, with 8 bases in between. This CDR3 is built from 13 residues.